The TCR beta chain described here comes from a study of neurological immune-mediated disorders. Notes on the study in general: Across subjects, expanded clones had no CDR3 amino acid sequences in common, pointing to private repertoires in all groups. Phylogenetic grouping assigned the repertoires of 18 of 34 multiple sclerosis patients to one related-CDR3 cluster, which constitutes a possible signature.

Germline V gene sequence: CDR1 DFQATT, CDR2 SNEGSKA (reference sequence). Trimming stripped 3 bases from V and 3 bases from J, with 9 bases between. This CDR3 spans 13 amino acids. The table lists this clonotype with many counts. The antigen remains undetermined. The authors produced cDNA by 5'RACE using 10-nucleotide random UMIs. Over 180 million TCR-beta sequences from 15-18 subjects came from every sequencing run. Each CDR3 protein is one row after TCRdb ran MiXCR on the 5' RACE reads. Altogether 71,000 or so distinct CDR3 sequences are present, roughly 4.8% being singletons, with the ten largest covering 2% to 2.5%.

The rearrangement joins TRBV20-1 to TRBJ2-1, with D uncertain. Sequencing was performed on PBMCs. This receptor was obtained from a woman aged 30 to 39 with multiple sclerosis. The CDR3 nucleotides are TGCAGTGCTAGGCTGAAGTACTACAATGAGCAGTTCTTC. This translates into CSARLKYYNEQFF.